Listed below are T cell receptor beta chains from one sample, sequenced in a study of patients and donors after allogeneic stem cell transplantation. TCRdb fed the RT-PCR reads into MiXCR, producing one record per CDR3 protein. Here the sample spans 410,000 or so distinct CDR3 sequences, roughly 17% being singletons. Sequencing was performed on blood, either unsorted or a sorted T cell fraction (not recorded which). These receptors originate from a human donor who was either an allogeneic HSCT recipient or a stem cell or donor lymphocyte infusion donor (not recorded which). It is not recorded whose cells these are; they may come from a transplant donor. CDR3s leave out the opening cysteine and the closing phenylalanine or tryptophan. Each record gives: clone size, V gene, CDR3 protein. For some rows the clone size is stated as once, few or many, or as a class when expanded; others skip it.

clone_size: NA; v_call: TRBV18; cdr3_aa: ASSRTQNYGYT
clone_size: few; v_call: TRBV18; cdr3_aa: ASSPLSGAVDTQY
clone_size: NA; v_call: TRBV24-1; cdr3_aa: ATSEGHSSGANVLT
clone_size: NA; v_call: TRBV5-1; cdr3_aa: AGSLVGDTLRLDTEAF
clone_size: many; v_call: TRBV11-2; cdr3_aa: ASSQGHYEQY
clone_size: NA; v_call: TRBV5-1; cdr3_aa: ASSLVLTRSNEQF
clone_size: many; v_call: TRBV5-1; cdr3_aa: ASSLGTGDNQPQH
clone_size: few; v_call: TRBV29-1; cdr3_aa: SVVKGGGTEAF
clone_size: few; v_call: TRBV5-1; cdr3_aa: ASSLRGTGASGNTIY
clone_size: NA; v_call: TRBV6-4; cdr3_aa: ASSQLAGGPSEQF
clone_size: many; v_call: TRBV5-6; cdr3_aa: ASSLGLAEYNEQF
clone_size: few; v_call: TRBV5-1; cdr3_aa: ASSSGLAGALSYNEQF
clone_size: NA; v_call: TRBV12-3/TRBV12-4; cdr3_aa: ASSETSGGDNEQF
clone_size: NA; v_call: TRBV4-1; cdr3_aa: ASSPQRGISNQPQH
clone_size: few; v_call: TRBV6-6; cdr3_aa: ASSGGQIYEQY
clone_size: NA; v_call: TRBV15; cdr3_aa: ATSRDPGAAYEQY